Shown below are 23 T cell receptor beta chains from a single sample sequenced in a study of blood T cell repertoires in COVID-19. The protocol was immunoSEQ multiplex PCR, while the TCRdb copy is restricted to in-frame clones and leaves out a portion. This table has 250,000 to 300,000 clones, about 90% appearing once. The sequenced material came from peripheral blood. These receptors originate from a woman in her seventies with COVID-19, enrolled during active disease.

Remarks on this clone: Relative to the germline gene, one junction end is altered; a read error may explain this. The J gene is TRBJ2-1, the V gene TRBV7-7; no clear D. This CDR3 spans 15 amino acids. The germline CDR1 and CDR2 sequences are SSHAT and FNYEAQ (reference sequence). CDR3 DNA sequence: TGTGCTAGCAGCTTAGGGTCTGGCAGTCACAATGAGCAGTTCTTC. This sequence encodes CASSLGSGSHNEQFF.

The rearrangement joins TRBV21-1 to TRBJ2-1; no DNA check was done on the table's D call, TRBD2. TRBV21-1 is a pseudogene locus. The CDR3 is 17 amino acids. The CDR3 reads CASSKVRDLNSYNEQFF. The CDR3 DNA follows: TGTGCCAGCAGCAAAGTACGGGACTTGAACTCCTACAATGAGCAGTTCTTC.

This chain links TRBV3-1 (or the pseudogene TRBV3-2) with TRBJ1-5; D is perhaps TRBD1 (5 bases). This CDR3 is 13 amino acids long. The germline V gene has CDR1 LGHDT and CDR2 YNNKEL (reference sequence). V lost 4 bases to trimming and J lost 2 bases, with 6 bases between them. The CDR3 loop is CASSLQGNQPQHF. DNA of the CDR3: TGTGCCAGCAGCCTACAGGGCAATCAGCCCCAGCATTTT.

The chain is built from TRBV11-3 and TRBJ2-1, with a tentative D call TRBD1 (6 bases). CDR3 length equals 13 residues. Trimming shortened V by 2 bases and J by 4 bases, and 6 bases separated the two germline ends. Germline values: CDR1 SGHNT, CDR2 YENEEA. This CDR3 is CASSLRGYNEQFF. CDR3 bases: TGTGCCAGCAGCTTAAGGGGGTACAATGAGCAGTTCTTC.

This clone was observed a few times. The chain carries TRBV28 and TRBJ1-5; D not certain. The ends were cut back, 5 bases at V and 2 bases at J, with 10 bases in the middle. Germline assignment: CDR1 MDHEN and CDR2 SYDVKM. This CDR3 is built from 14 residues. The CDR3 protein is CASSPTRGNQPQHF. In DNA, the CDR3 is TGTGCCAGCAGTCCAACGCGGGGCAATCAGCCCCAGCATTTT.

The chain uses TRBV7-9 and TRBJ2-5, with 7 bases fitting TRBD1. The CDR3 is made up of 14 amino acids. CDR1 SEHNR and CDR2 FQNEAQ come from the germline V gene (reference sequence). The trim removed 7 bases at V and 6 bases at J, leaving 11 bases unmatched. The DNA for the CDR3 is TGTGCCAGCAACCAGAGACAGGGTTCGAAGACCCAGTACTTC. As protein: CASNQRQGSKTQYF.

The V and J genes are TRBV5-6 and TRBJ1-4; D may be TRBD1 (6 bases). Germline V gene data show CDR1 as SGHDT and CDR2 as YYEEEE. V was pared by 0 bases and J by 7 bases, with 10 bases between. This CDR3 has 14 residues. CDR3 nucleotide sequence: TGTGCCAGCAGCTTGGTCAGGGGTGGTGAAAAACTGTTTTTT. Translated, it gives CASSLVRGGEKLFF.

As to this clone: Other nucleotide sequences in the sample specify the same CDR3. The chain joins TRBV15 to TRBJ2-7; 7 nucleotides align to TRBD1. Per germline, CDR1 LNHNV and CDR2 YYDKDF (reference sequence). This CDR3 has 15 amino acids. Losses at the gene ends were 0 bases for V and 2 bases for J; bases not matched to a gene: 4. The CDR3 spells CATSRERDRTYEQYF. In DNA, the CDR3 is TGTGCCACCAGCAGAGAACGGGACAGAACCTACGAGCAGTACTTC.

The chain has TRBV6-2 or TRBV6-3 and TRBJ2-1; 12 nucleotides match TRBD2. The CDR3 runs to 14 residues. Losses at the gene ends were 4 bases for V and 6 bases for J; bases not matched to a gene: 1. Germline-derived CDR1 and CDR2 are MNHEY and SVGEGT. For the CDR3, the DNA is TGTGCCAGCAGTTCGGGACTAGCGGGCAATGAGCAGTTCTTC. It translates to CASSSGLAGNEQFF.

The CDR3 DNA reads TGTGCCAGCAGCCCCGAACAGGGGAAGCTCTGTTTAGACACCATATATTTT. This encodes CASSPEQGKLCLDTIYF. The J gene is TRBJ1-3, the V gene TRBV9; 7 nucleotides agree with TRBD1. The CDR3 length is 17 residues. Looked up from germline, CDR1 is SGDLS and CDR2 is YYNGEE. Germline trimming cut 4 bases from V and 8 bases from J; bases unmatched to any gene: 18. Drawing the rest from reference TRBV9 and TRBJ1-3, the complete variable domain is DSGVTQTPKHLITATGQRVTLRCSPRSGDLSVYWYQQSLDQGLQFLIQYYNGEERAKGNILERFSAQQFPDLHSELNLSSLELGDSALYFCASSPEQGKLCLDTIYFGEGSWLTVV.

The chain is built from TRBV28 and TRBJ2-7; 10 bases line up with TRBD1. Germline assignment: CDR1 MDHEN and CDR2 SYDVKM. CDR3 length: 15 residues. With 2 bases clipped from V and 7 bases from J, the junction kept 8 bases outside the gene matches. The CDR3 DNA reads as TGTGCCAGCAGTTTAACCCGGGACAGGGGAGGGGAGCAGTACTTC. Its protein product is CASSLTRDRGGEQYF. Full variable domain (remainder filled in from reference TRBV28 and TRBJ2-7): DVKVTQSSRYLVKRTGEKVFLECVQDMDHENMFWYRQDPGLGLRLIYFSYDVKMKEKGDIPEGYSVSREKKERFSLILESASTNQTSMYLCASSLTRDRGGEQYFGPGTRLTVT.

V and J are TRBV5-4 and TRBJ2-7, with TRBD2 as a possible D gene (5 bases). From germline, CDR1 is SGHNT and CDR2 YYREEE (reference sequence). CDR3 length: 13 amino acids. V was clipped by 4 bases and J by 3 bases, with 11 bases between them. CDR3 bases: TGTGCCAGCAGCCCGAGGGAGAACTACGAGCAGTACTTC. Amino acid sequence: CASSPRENYEQYF.

The chain recombines TRBV28 with TRBJ1-3; 7 bases are a match to TRBD1. The germline CDR1 and CDR2 sequences are MDHEN and SYDVKM. This CDR3 has 14 residues. The trim removed 7 bases at V and 2 bases at J, leaving 5 bases unmatched. This CDR3 is CASTQTGTGNTIYF. Written as DNA, the CDR3 is TGTGCCAGCACCCAGACAGGGACTGGAAACACCATATATTTT.

The chain's CDR3 is CASTSRGRALHF. CDR3 in DNA: TGTGCCAGCACGTCCAGGGGTAGGGCCCTCCACTTT. The gene calls are TRBV6-5 and TRBJ1-6; TRBD1 might be the D (6 bases). With 7 bases removed from V and 14 bases from J, the gap between germline ends came to 15 bases. This CDR3 region has 12 residues. Germline CDR1 MNHEY, CDR2 SVGAGI.

The chain employs TRBV30 and TRBJ1-1; D is ambiguous. The V end was cut by 5 bases, the J end by 1 base, with 5 bases between. CDR3 length equals 11 residues. Germline assignment: CDR1 GTSNPN and CDR2 SVGIG (reference sequence). The CDR3 here is CAWVRNTEAFF. CDR3 sequence (DNA): TGTGCCTGGGTCAGGAACACTGAAGCTTTCTTT.

The CDR3 DNA is TGTGCCACCGCCCCGGGGACAGGGATTCAGCCCCAGCATTTT. Translated: CATAPGTGIQPQHF. This rearrangement joins TRBV19 to TRBJ1-5, with 9 bases identical to TRBD1. V shed 10 bases and J 6 bases; nucleotides not matched to a gene: 10. The germline gives CDR1 LNHDA, CDR2 SQIVND (reference sequence). CDR3 length: 14 amino acids.

This CDR3 is CASSQERVAYEQYF. CDR3 nucleotide sequence: TGCGCCAGCAGCCAAGAGAGGGTGGCCTACGAGCAGTACTTC. The chain has TRBV4-3 and TRBJ2-7; perhaps TRBD2 as D (5 bases). With 0 bases removed from V and 2 bases from J, the gap between germline ends came to 8 bases. Germline CDR1 reads LGHNA; CDR2 reads YSLEER. This CDR3 is built from 14 residues.

The rearrangement uses TRBV19 and TRBJ2-1; TRBD2 aligns across 7 bases. Germline CDR1 reads LNHDA; CDR2 reads SQIVND (reference sequence). V was pared by 5 bases and J by 9 bases, with 7 bases of the junction left unmatched. This CDR3 is 13 amino acids long. The CDR3 spells CASSPGLVSEQFF. Written as DNA, the CDR3 is TGTGCCAGTAGTCCAGGACTAGTAAGTGAGCAGTTCTTC.

V is TRBV30 and J is TRBJ1-4, with TRBD1 matching 9 bases. CDR1 is GTSNPN, CDR2 SVGIG, per germline (reference sequence). Trimming at V came to 7 bases and at J to 8 bases, leaving 2 bases not matched to a gene. The CDR3 covers 11 residues. The DNA for the CDR3 is TGTGCCTTAGGGACAGGGGAAAAACTGTTTTTT. Encoded protein: CALGTGEKLFF. Based on the CDR3 plus reference TRBV30 and TRBJ1-4, the full variable domain is SQTIHQWPATLVQPVGSPLSLECTVEGTSNPNLYWYRQAAGRGLQLLFYSVGIGQISSEVPQNLSASRPQDRQFILSSKKLLLSDSGFYLCALGTGEKLFFGSGTQLSVL.

The V call is TRBV19, the J call TRBJ1-1; possible D gene TRBD1, 6 bases. The germline V and J ends were trimmed by 9 bases and 5 bases, with 16 bases remaining between them. The CDR3 is made up of 13 amino acids. Germline V gene lookup returns CDR1 LNHDA and CDR2 SQIVND (reference sequence). Here the CDR3 DNA reads TGTGCCAGCAACTACAGGGTCGGGACTGAAGCTTTCTTT. Its protein is CASNYRVGTEAFF.

This chain joins TRBV2 and TRBJ2-1; D is perhaps TRBD2 (5 bases). This CDR3 contains 14 residues. The V and J ends lost 6 bases and 9 bases respectively, with 18 bases between them. Looked up from germline, CDR1 is SNHLY and CDR2 is FYNNEI. CDR3 bases: TGTGCCAGCAGCCGTCCCCCGGGGAGTTTTGAGCAGTTCTTC. Translating it yields CASSRPPGSFEQFF.

The chain combines TRBV21-1 with TRBJ2-2; the table's D call, TRBD1, was not checked against the DNA. TRBV21-1 is a documented pseudogene. The CDR3 has 14 amino acids. CDR3 in amino acids: CASSRGQRAGELFF. The DNA of the CDR3 is TGTGCCAGCAGCAGGGGGCAGAGGGCCGGGGAGCTGTTTTTT.

This chain joins TRBV2 and TRBJ1-6; 10 positions match TRBD1. The CDR3 is 15 amino acids. Germline values: CDR1 SNHLY, CDR2 FYNNEI. V lost 7 bases and J lost 9; bases outside the gene matches: 9. CDR3 in amino acids: CASTRLGQGFSPLHF. As DNA, the CDR3 is TGTGCCAGCACCCGCCTGGGACAGGGGTTTTCACCCCTCCACTTT.